This T cell receptor (beta chain) stems from a study of vaccination and CD4 T cells after COVID-19. Study-wide background: Overlapping SARS-CoV-2, HCoV-NL63, HCoV-OC43 and HCoV-229E spike peptides were used to stimulate cells. Regarding the study as a whole: Looking at convalescent patients, 304 of their 307 vaccine-specific clones were spike mono-reactive.

An Oncomine TCR Beta short-read assay was used to sequence the DNA from cultured CD4+ T cells. Someone extracted genomic DNA from cultured CD4+ T cells. MiXCR, run by TCRdb on the PCR reads, gives a single entry per CDR3 protein. The repertoire consists of roughly 10,000 distinct CDR3 sequences, with 30% occurring once and the leading ten covering 7.5% to 10%. Indicated treatment: approximately nine-day PBMC culture with coronavirus spike peptide pools or control peptides (ViraFEST assay). In germline, CDR1 is MDHEN, CDR2 SYDVKM. CDR3 size: 15 residues. V was pared by 7 bases and J by 0 bases, with 10 bases between. As regards this clonotype: Its antigen is unidentified.

The sample here was CD4+ T cells from blood, cultured in vitro, taken after SARS-CoV-2 vaccination. The V call is TRBV28, the J call TRBJ2-6, with unresolved D. The sequence was obtained from a human donor who had recovered from COVID-19. CDR3 coding DNA: TGTGCCAGCAAAATCAGGCACTCTGGGGCCAACGTCCTGACTTTC. This sequence encodes CASKIRHSGANVLTF.